A selection of T cell receptor beta chains follows, all from one sample in a study of cytomegalovirus exposure and HLA in healthy donors. The data were produced by immunoSEQ multiplex PCR, yet TCRdb's version contains in-frame clones alone and is incomplete. This table holds 130,000 to 150,000 clones. Material: PBMCs. These receptors were obtained from a male donor in good health and CMV-seronegative. The CDR3 runs from the conserved cysteine through the conserved F or W. A D gene is named only where the DNA matches it firmly.

v_call: TRBV6-6
d_call: .
j_call: TRBJ2-7
cdr3_nt: TGTGCCAGCAGGTACCAGGATAAAGGGTACTTC
cdr3_aa: CASRYQDKGYF

v_call: TRBV5-1
d_call: TRBD1
j_call: TRBJ1-3
cdr3_nt: TGCGCCAGCAGCGCGGGACAGGGGGGTTTGAACACCATATATTTT
cdr3_aa: CASSAGQGGLNTIYF

v_call: TRBV18
d_call: .
j_call: TRBJ2-1
cdr3_nt: TGTGCCAGCTCACCATCCACCTACAATGAGCAGTTCTTC
cdr3_aa: CASSPSTYNEQFF

v_call: TRBV18
d_call: TRBD1
j_call: TRBJ1-2
cdr3_nt: TGTGCCAGCTCACCACCGGGACAGAACTATGGCTACACCTTC
cdr3_aa: CASSPPGQNYGYTF

v_call: TRBV5-1
d_call: .
j_call: TRBJ1-1
cdr3_nt: TGCGCCAGCAGCTTGGATCAGCCCAGGGCTGGCACTGAAGCTTTCTTT
cdr3_aa: CASSLDQPRAGTEAFF

v_call: TRBV19
d_call: TRBD1
j_call: TRBJ2-7
cdr3_nt: TGTGCCAGTAGTATCCTCTCCCAGGGGGCCGAGCAGTACTTC
cdr3_aa: CASSILSQGAEQYF

v_call: TRBV20-1
d_call: .
j_call: TRBJ1-1
cdr3_nt: TGCAGTGCCGAACGAGGGAATGGAGCTTTCTTT
cdr3_aa: CSAERGNGAFF

v_call: TRBV29-1
d_call: TRBD1
j_call: TRBJ1-2
cdr3_nt: TGCAGCGTTGAAGTTGGGTTGACAGGGGAACTTAACTATGGCTACACCTTC
cdr3_aa: CSVEVGLTGELNYGYTF

v_call: TRBV5-1
d_call: .
j_call: TRBJ1-1
cdr3_nt: TGCGCCAGCAGCCCCGGCCTGGGCAGTGAAGCTTTCTTT
cdr3_aa: CASSPGLGSEAFF

v_call: TRBV25-1
d_call: TRBD1
j_call: TRBJ2-3
cdr3_nt: TGTGCCAGCAGTGAATTGAGGGCCGGGACAGTCACAGATACGCAGTATTTT
cdr3_aa: CASSELRAGTVTDTQYF

v_call: TRBV4-1
d_call: .
j_call: TRBJ2-7
cdr3_nt: TGCGCCAGCAGCCAAGAGCCGCCAGCGATCTACGAGCAGTACTTC
cdr3_aa: CASSQEPPAIYEQYF

v_call: TRBV9
d_call: TRBD2
j_call: TRBJ2-3
cdr3_nt: TGTGCCAGCAGCGACGGACTAGCAGATACGCAGTATTTT
cdr3_aa: CASSDGLADTQYF

v_call: TRBV19
d_call: TRBD1
j_call: TRBJ2-2
cdr3_nt: TGTGCCAGTGGGACAGGGGGCTCCGGGGAGCTGTTTTTT
cdr3_aa: CASGTGGSGELFF

v_call: TRBV19
d_call: TRBD1
j_call: TRBJ1-5
cdr3_nt: TGTGCCAGTAGTATGATTAGTACTGGACAGGTGGTGCAGCCCCAGCATTTT
cdr3_aa: CASSMISTGQVVQPQHF

v_call: TRBV30
d_call: TRBD1
j_call: TRBJ2-7
cdr3_nt: TGTGCCTGGGGAACCGGGACAGGGGGCTACGAGCAGTACTTC
cdr3_aa: CAWGTGTGGYEQYF

v_call: TRBV15
d_call: TRBD1
j_call: TRBJ1-5
cdr3_nt: TGTGCCACCAGCACGGACAGGAGGCTTGGACAGCCCCAGCATTTT
cdr3_aa: CATSTDRRLGQPQHF

v_call: TRBV2
d_call: .
j_call: TRBJ2-1
cdr3_nt: TGTGCCAGCAGTGAAGGCGTTGCCGCCAGGTACAATGAGCAGTTCTTC
cdr3_aa: CASSEGVAARYNEQFF

v_call: TRBV10-3
d_call: TRBD2
j_call: TRBJ2-1
cdr3_nt: TGTGCCATCAGTGACCCCGGACTAGCGGGGAACTACAATGAGCAGTTCTTC
cdr3_aa: CAISDPGLAGNYNEQFF

v_call: TRBV19
d_call: .
j_call: TRBJ1-5
cdr3_nt: TGTGCCAGTAGAAGAGAGGAGGGGAGCAATCAGCCCCAGCATTTT
cdr3_aa: CASRREEGSNQPQHF

v_call: TRBV5-4
d_call: .
j_call: TRBJ2-2
cdr3_nt: TGTGCCAGCAGCTCGGGGGGCCTTGCTAACACCGGGGAGCTGTTTTTT
cdr3_aa: CASSSGGLANTGELFF

v_call: TRBV11-1
d_call: TRBD1
j_call: TRBJ1-1
cdr3_nt: TGTGCCAGCAGCTTAGGGACAGGAAGGGGCACTGAAGCTTTCTTT
cdr3_aa: CASSLGTGRGTEAFF

v_call: TRBV18
d_call: TRBD1
j_call: TRBJ2-1
cdr3_nt: TGTGCCAGCTCATGGCAGACAGGGGATTATAATGAGCAGTTCTTC
cdr3_aa: CASSWQTGDYNEQFF

v_call: TRBV7-7
d_call: TRBD1
j_call: TRBJ2-6
cdr3_nt: TGTGCTACCGACTCAGGGGGCGCTGGGGCCAACGTCCTGACTTTC
cdr3_aa: CATDSGGAGANVLTF

v_call: TRBV19
d_call: .
j_call: TRBJ1-2
cdr3_nt: TGTGCCAGTAAAAGGGGACTGGGCGATGGCTACACCTTC
cdr3_aa: CASKRGLGDGYTF

v_call: TRBV5-1
d_call: .
j_call: TRBJ2-2
cdr3_nt: TGCGCCACCATAGTTGCCGGGGAGCTGTTTTTT
cdr3_aa: CATIVAGELFF

v_call: TRBV18
d_call: TRBD1
j_call: TRBJ2-2
cdr3_nt: TGTGCCAGCGGAAGGGACAGGTCTACCGGGGAGCTGTTTTTT
cdr3_aa: CASGRDRSTGELFF

v_call: TRBV5-1
d_call: .
j_call: TRBJ1-2
cdr3_nt: TGCGCCAGCAGCTTGGAAGACAGGACATATGGCTACACCTTC
cdr3_aa: CASSLEDRTYGYTF

v_call: TRBV30
d_call: .
j_call: TRBJ1-5
cdr3_nt: TGTGCCCTCCAGGACAGTGATCAGCCCCAGCATTTT
cdr3_aa: CALQDSDQPQHF

v_call: TRBV15
d_call: .
j_call: TRBJ1-3
cdr3_nt: TGTGCCACCAGCAGTATCCCGGGACTCACCTCTGGAAACACCATATATTTT
cdr3_aa: CATSSIPGLTSGNTIYF

v_call: TRBV29-1
d_call: .
j_call: TRBJ1-5
cdr3_nt: TGCAGCGTTAGCGGAATAAAGGACCCCAGCAATCAGCCCCAGCATTTT
cdr3_aa: CSVSGIKDPSNQPQHF

v_call: TRBV6-5
d_call: TRBD1
j_call: TRBJ2-3
cdr3_nt: TGTGCCAGCAGATTACAGGGGTTGGATACGCAGTATTTT
cdr3_aa: CASRLQGLDTQYF

v_call: TRBV2
d_call: .
j_call: TRBJ1-6
cdr3_nt: TGTGCCAGCAGTGCACAGAGTTATAATTCACCCCTCCACTTT
cdr3_aa: CASSAQSYNSPLHF

v_call: TRBV14
d_call: .
j_call: TRBJ1-4
cdr3_nt: TGTGCCAGCAGCCGCCGGGCCGGGAGAGAAAAACTGTTTTTT
cdr3_aa: CASSRRAGREKLFF

v_call: TRBV21-1
d_call: .
j_call: TRBJ1-5
cdr3_nt: TGTGCCAGCAGCAAAGAATTAAAAGAGAATAGCAATCAGCCCCAGCATTTT
cdr3_aa: CASSKELKENSNQPQHF

v_call: TRBV5-6
d_call: .
j_call: TRBJ1-1
cdr3_nt: TGTGCCAGCATCTACGAGCGAGGCTTGAACACTGAAGCTTTCTTT
cdr3_aa: CASIYERGLNTEAFF

v_call: TRBV7-3
d_call: .
j_call: TRBJ1-1
cdr3_nt: TGTGCCAGCAGCTTGGCCGAGGACACTGAAGCTTTCTTT
cdr3_aa: CASSLAEDTEAFF

v_call: TRBV9
d_call: .
j_call: TRBJ2-5
cdr3_nt: TGTGCCAGCAGCGTATCGGGACAAGAAGAGACCCAGTACTTC
cdr3_aa: CASSVSGQEETQYF

v_call: TRBV19
d_call: TRBD2
j_call: TRBJ2-3
cdr3_nt: TGTGCCAGTAGTATGGGGCGGGGGGCCTCTGGGCAGTATTTT
cdr3_aa: CASSMGRGASGQYF

v_call: TRBV7-8
d_call: .
j_call: TRBJ1-1
cdr3_nt: TGTGCCAGCAGCTTCGGTACAGGGAACACTGAAGCTTTCTTT
cdr3_aa: CASSFGTGNTEAFF

v_call: TRBV7-8
d_call: TRBD2
j_call: TRBJ2-7
cdr3_nt: TGTGCCAGCAGCTTTTCCTCGAACGGGAGGGCCGGTAGGGACGAGCAGTACTTC
cdr3_aa: CASSFSSNGRAGRDEQYF

v_call: TRBV11-2
d_call: .
j_call: TRBJ2-5
cdr3_nt: TGTGCCAGCAGCTTAGGCCCGGGGTTCGGGACCCAGTACTTC
cdr3_aa: CASSLGPGFGTQYF

v_call: TRBV6-5
d_call: .
j_call: TRBJ1-6
cdr3_nt: TGTGCCAGCAGCCGGGGGACCGATAATTCACCCCTCCACTTT
cdr3_aa: CASSRGTDNSPLHF

v_call: TRBV10-3
d_call: .
j_call: TRBJ1-2
cdr3_nt: TGTGCCATCAGTGACCACGCACAGGGAGCAGATGGCTACACCTTC
cdr3_aa: CAISDHAQGADGYTF

v_call: TRBV28
d_call: TRBD1
j_call: TRBJ1-2
cdr3_nt: TGTGCCAGCAGTCGGACAGGGGGCGCGGGCTATGGCTACACCTTC
cdr3_aa: CASSRTGGAGYGYTF

v_call: TRBV29-1
d_call: .
j_call: TRBJ1-2
cdr3_nt: TGCAGCGGGTCCCCCCCCGGGACACTTGATAACTATGGCTACACCTTC
cdr3_aa: CSGSPPGTLDNYGYTF

v_call: TRBV30
d_call: .
j_call: TRBJ1-2
cdr3_nt: TGTGCCTGGTTGGCAGGGACTACTTTCTATGGCTACACCTTC
cdr3_aa: CAWLAGTTFYGYTF

v_call: TRBV15
d_call: .
j_call: TRBJ1-2
cdr3_nt: TGTGCCACCAGCCTGGGGCACAATTCTAACTATGGCTACACCTTC
cdr3_aa: CATSLGHNSNYGYTF

v_call: TRBV5-1
d_call: TRBD1
j_call: TRBJ1-1
cdr3_nt: TGCGCCAGCAGCTTGCCCGGACAGGGGAAGAATACTGAAGCTTTCTTT
cdr3_aa: CASSLPGQGKNTEAFF

v_call: TRBV25-1
d_call: TRBD1
j_call: TRBJ2-3
cdr3_nt: TGTGCCAGCAGTGTCCTTAACGGACAGGGGTCGCAGTATTTT
cdr3_aa: CASSVLNGQGSQYF

v_call: TRBV29-1
d_call: .
j_call: TRBJ1-1
cdr3_nt: TGCAGCGTTGAAAGGGGTGAAGCTTTCTTT
cdr3_aa: CSVERGEAFF

v_call: TRBV4-1
d_call: .
j_call: TRBJ2-3
cdr3_nt: TGCGCCAGCAGCCAAGAGGGAGTGGGGGATACGCAGTATTTT
cdr3_aa: CASSQEGVGDTQYF